Listed here is a single TCR beta chain. Its antigen has not been determined. No clone much larger than this one lies a single base away; base qualities are absent. Its CDR3 holds 13 amino acids, cysteine through phenylalanine. The CDR3 DNA has 39 bases and is translated from base 1. A distance of 12 bases separates the germline ends of V and J, which lose 5 bases and 4 bases respectively. Based on the germline V gene, the CDR1 and CDR2 sequences are SGHAT and FQNNGV. CD8 naive samples consisted of CD45RO-negative cells that were positively selected for CCR7, yielding a CD45RA+CCR7+ population without TemRA cells. The donors were healthy, HIV-negative adults who had no recently reported acute infections or vaccinations. All donors were Caucasian adults living in Nashville, Tennessee, USA. Blood was collected by leukapheresis, and PBMCs were isolated by Ficoll-Histopaque density gradient centrifugation and then cryopreserved in liquid nitrogen vapor phase. Purity and quantity of every magnetically sorted T cell population were checked by analytical flow cytometry. From each sorted fraction, genomic DNA was isolated and quantified by UV absorbance on a Nanodrop 2000c.

Using the deep immunoSEQ assay, TCR CDR3 regions were amplified from genomic DNA by multiplex PCR. Genomic DNA extracted from each cell subset was distributed evenly over all wells of several immunoSEQ 96-well plates, and each plate served as one replicate. For sorted subsets, about 210 ng of genomic DNA, equivalent to tens of thousands of T cell genomes, went into each replicate PCR. The purified libraries were quantified using a Qubit 3.0 fluorometer, sized with a Bioanalyzer 2100, and then quantified again using the KAPA Library Quantification kit. Each immunoSEQ 96-well plate was sequenced on its own single-read 150-cycle Illumina NextSeq 550 flow cell. Processing in the source paper ran as follows. The immunoSEQ output contained only junctional sequences without quality scores, so filtering could not match that applied to full-length reads. Sequences were annotated with PyIR, a Python wrapper for IgBLAST v1.9, and V/J genes and CDR3 were assigned using IMGT germline references. Reads with weak V/J assignments (E-value above 1e-6), missing CDR3, stop codons, out-of-frame junctions, or ambiguous translated residues were removed. V3J clonotypes were defined as sequences sharing an identical inferred V gene, J gene, and CDR3 amino acid sequence. The percentage overlap between two repertoires was calculated by dividing the number of shared unique clonotypes by the size of the smaller repertoire. RTK rarefaction, the Chao1 estimator, and Recon v2.1 estimates of unobserved clonotypes were used to assess repertoire richness. Generation probabilities were computed with OLGA for all TCRbeta clonotypes obtained by the gDNA method from a handful of donors. The clones in this table, taken by TCRdb from immuneACCESS, are in-frame only. Not every clone is retained; where verified, under half of the shortfall comes from an unresolved V gene, and the cause of the rest is unknown. That table gives V, J and clone size, and the DNA gave D and trimming. In all, the sample holds about 2.1 million clones, and 93% of those were seen once. The ten largest clones represent around 1.8% of the sample.

This entry belongs to a study of shared clonotypes between healthy human individuals (dated by TCRdb to 2020 to 2021). In terms of the full investigation: A couple of women and a few men aged 18 to 49 years were included in the cohort. For each donor, CD4 naive and CD4 memory were each given three plates, CD8 naive was given two plates, and CD8 memory was given one plate. To estimate repertoire size and how much clonotype sharing occurs between individuals, the study deeply sequenced the blood TCR repertoires of 4 to 6 healthy adults. To increase sequencing depth and limit assay-specific biases, TCR repertoire library preparation and sequencing were carried out by different laboratories using diverse techniques. Between about 0.94 and 8.9 billion PBMCs per donor were obtained by leukapheresis. Study-level results and caveats: Rarefaction of sorted-subset datasets indicated incomplete sequencing despite the large sequencing depth. Higher generation probabilities were observed for clonotypes shared by all four sorted-subset donors than for non-shared clonotypes. Naive subsets generally had larger estimated clonotype richness than memory subsets did. Sampling was restricted to blood, and TCR repertoires in tissue are likely to differ from TCR repertoires in blood. Because the study included only a small number of donors, the genetic and exposure-history diversity represented was limited. Based on pairwise subsampling, the degree of clonotype sharing among donors was expected to be affected by sequencing depth. Across a handful of donors, approximately 4.9% of naive CD4, 3% to 4% of naive CD8, about 2% of memory CD4, and approximately 0.42% of memory CD8 clonotypes were shared.

This receptor was obtained from a man between 18 and 29 years old in good health. Some clones in this sample may be carry-over from other donors' samples. The rearranged chain carries TRBV11-2 and TRBJ2-7; no D gene can be assigned with confidence. Sequencing input: naive CD8+ T cells from PBMCs. The cell subset or site label, read with the paper, signifies: CD45RA+CCR7+. The CDR3 is CASSNRRSYEQYF. The DNA is as follows: TGTGCCAGCAGCAACCGCCGGTCGTACGAGCAGTACTTC.